The clone carrying this T cell receptor (beta chain) is medium-sized (0.01 to 0.1%) within its sample. Its target is not known. This entry is derived from a study of cytomegalovirus exposure and HLA in healthy donors. Study-wide results and caveats: Per a later analysis, 18,000 or so TCR beta sequences showed association with HLA alleles at 0.05 false discovery rate. The study flagged some 170 TCR beta chains as cytomegalovirus-associated.

The CDR3 has 15 residues. The ends were cut back, 3 bases at V and 0 bases at J, with 9 bases in the middle. Per germline, CDR1 LNHDA and CDR2 SQIVND (reference sequence). Primers included in the PCR were 60 Vbeta and 13 Jbeta primers. Here immunoSEQ multiplex PCR was the method, and the copy in TCRdb shows in-frame clones only, minus some. The sample has about 110,000 clones, under 80% seen once. The receptor's source is a man aged 60 to 75 in good health and CMV-seronegative. Material for sequencing was PBMCs. The chain recombines TRBV19 with TRBJ1-3; D not resolved. The CDR3 here is CASSMSGSSGNTIYF. The CDR3 DNA reads TGTGCCAGTAGTATGTCGGGGTCCTCTGGAAACACCATATATTTT.